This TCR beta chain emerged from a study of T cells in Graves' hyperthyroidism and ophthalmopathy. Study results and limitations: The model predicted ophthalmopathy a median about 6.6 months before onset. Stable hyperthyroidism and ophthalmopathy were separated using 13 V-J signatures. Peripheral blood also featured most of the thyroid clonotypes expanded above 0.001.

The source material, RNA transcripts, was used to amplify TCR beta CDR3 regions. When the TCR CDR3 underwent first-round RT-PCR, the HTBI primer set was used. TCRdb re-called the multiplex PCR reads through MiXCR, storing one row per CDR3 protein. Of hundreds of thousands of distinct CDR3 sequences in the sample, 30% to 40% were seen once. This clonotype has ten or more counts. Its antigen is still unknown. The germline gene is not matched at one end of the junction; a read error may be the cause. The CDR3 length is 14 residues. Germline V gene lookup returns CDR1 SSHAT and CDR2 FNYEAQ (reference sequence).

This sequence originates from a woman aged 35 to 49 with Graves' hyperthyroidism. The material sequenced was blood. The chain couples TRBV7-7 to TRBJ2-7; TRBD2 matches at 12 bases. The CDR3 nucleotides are TGTGCTAGCAGCCCGGGACTAGCGGGCTACGAGCAGTACTTC. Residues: CASSPGLAGYEQYF.